The text below deals with one T cell receptor (beta chain). Its antigen is undetermined. Primers for the PCR totalled 60 Vbeta and 13 Jbeta. Libraries were prepared by immunoSEQ multiplex PCR; TCRdb keeps only in-frame clonotypes and omits some of them. The repertoire holds more than 85,000 clones, with around 75% as singletons. The entry originates in a study of cytomegalovirus exposure and HLA in healthy donors. Regarding the study as a whole: It was reported that TCR beta sequences correctly inferred the HLA-A and HLA-B alleles for most subjects. In a later analysis, a missense DCLRE1C variant was linked to TCR beta V- and J-gene trimming.

This CDR3 comprises 15 residues. CDR1 and CDR2 from the germline V gene are MNHNS and SASEGT. V lost 6 bases to trimming and J lost 0 bases, with 12 bases between them. The sequenced sample was PBMCs. J is TRBJ2-4 and V is TRBV6-1; D gene unclear. The sequence was collected from a man aged 40-49 years in good health and CMV-seronegative. As DNA, the CDR3 is TGTGCCAGCAGCGACACATTGATAGCCAAAAACATTCAGTACTTC. As protein: CASSDTLIAKNIQYF.